This TCR beta chain was identified during a study of blood T cell repertoires in COVID-19. Overall study context: Sites in the United States, Italy and Spain provided acute and convalescent COVID-19 samples. PBMCs, B-cell-depleted T cells, or T cells provided the cDNA or gDNA that made up the material.

Per the original data handling: Reference gene primer amplification gave estimated nucleated cell counts. Sequenced by immunoSEQ multiplex PCR; TCRdb stores in-frame clones only, minus some. D and trimming were read from the DNA, whereas the V and J calls and clone size are those reported in that table. The sample carries some 260,000 clones, around 85% recorded once. This CDR3 is built from 15 residues. In germline, CDR1 is SGHTA, CDR2 FQGNSA. The V segment lost 3 bases and the J segment 0 bases; nucleotides outside the gene matches: 4. The chain employs TRBV7-2 and TRBJ1-2, with 7 bases aligning to TRBD1. Input material: peripheral blood. The sequence came from a woman aged 40 to 55 with active or convalescent COVID-19. CDR3 sequence (DNA): TGTGCCAGCAGCTTCCTGACAGGGACTAACTATGGCTACACCTTC. Its translation: CASSFLTGTNYGYTF.